This T cell receptor (beta chain) was recorded in a study of T-cell reconstitution after alpha-beta-depleted transplantation in children. This clonotype showed up just a few times. Its antigen is undetermined. Unique molecular identifiers were incorporated when the TCRbeta library was constructed. TCRdb re-derived calls from the PCR reads in MiXCR, one entry per CDR3 protein. The sample holds over 100,000 distinct CDR3 sequences, 7.5% to 9.5% seen once. Whole-study results and caveats: By about two months after transplant, alpha-beta T cells reportedly arose from several hundred graft clones that had expanded. Newly made T cells mostly supplied T-cell counts and diversity one year after transplant.

The CDR3 totals 14 residues. Germline lookup yields CDR1 SGHRS and CDR2 YFSETQ. Deletions cut 4 bases from V and 5 bases from J, with 15 bases between. V gene TRBV5-1 combines with J gene TRBJ2-5; no definite D call. This TCR was recovered from a boy between 2 and 15 years old with acute lymphoblastic leukemia, due to receive a stem cell transplant. Specimen: PBMCs, collected before TCRalphabeta/CD19-depleted stem cell transplant. The DNA of the CDR3 is TGCGCCAGCAGCCCGGACCCTAAGGCGGAGACCCAGTACTTC. Encoded protein: CASSPDPKAETQYF.